This T cell receptor beta chain was documented in a study of shared clonotypes between healthy human individuals. The study, taken as a whole, reports: Depth was large, yet rarefaction showed that sorted-subset sequencing was incomplete. The study found roughly 5% of naive CD4 clonotypes shared across a few donors.

Measured with immunoSEQ multiplex PCR; TCRdb has only the in-frame clones, and not every one. Of about 1 million clones in the sample, 70% to 80% were seen once. CDR1 is SNHLY, CDR2 FYNNEI, per germline. V gave up 6 bases and J gave up 2 bases, with 15 bases separating them. CDR3 length: 15 amino acids. This clone was counted only a few times. The antigen remains unidentified. Sequenced sample: memory CD4+ T cells sorted from blood. As to subset: CD45RA-negative fraction. The origin of this receptor is a young man in good health. This chain links TRBV2 with TRBJ2-3, with D possibly matching TRBD2 (6 bases). The CDR3 DNA reads as TGTGCCAGCAGGCCGGGACTTCCAGACACAGATACGCAGTATTTT. It yields the protein CASRPGLPDTDTQYF.